This TCR beta chain is from a study of T cells after yellow fever vaccination. Points from the study as a whole: Reappearance after the booster was seen for most primary-vaccination clones, at 95% to 98% CD4 and 75% to 90% CD8.

On this clonotype: Its antigen is as yet unknown.

In TCRdb, the 5' RACE reads were re-called with MiXCR into one record per CDR3 protein. The table has 200,000 or so distinct CDR3 sequences, more than 6.5% seen once; the top ten hold approximately 0.99%. The V and J ends lost 7 bases and 6 bases respectively, with 10 bases between them. The CDR3 is 12 residues long. Material: CD4+ T cells sorted from PBMCs, obtained on the day of the yellow fever booster vaccination. The sequence came from a man in his thirties or forties who received the YFV17D yellow fever vaccine. The rearrangement joins TRBV12-3 or TRBV12-4 to TRBJ2-1; tentatively, D is TRBD2 (5 bases). This chain's CDR3 is CASNGAGNEQFF. The CDR3 nucleotides read TGTGCCAGCAACGGCGCGGGCAATGAGCAGTTCTTC.